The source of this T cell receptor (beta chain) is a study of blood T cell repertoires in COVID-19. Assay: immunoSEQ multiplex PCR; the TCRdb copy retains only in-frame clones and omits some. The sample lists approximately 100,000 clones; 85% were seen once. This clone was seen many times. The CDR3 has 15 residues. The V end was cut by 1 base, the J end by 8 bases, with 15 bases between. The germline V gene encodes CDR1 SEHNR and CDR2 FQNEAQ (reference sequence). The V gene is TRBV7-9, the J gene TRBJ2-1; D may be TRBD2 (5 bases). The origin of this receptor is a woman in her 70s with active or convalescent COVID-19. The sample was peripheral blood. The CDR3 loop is CASSLGLHTDYEQFF. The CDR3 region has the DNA TGTGCCAGCAGCTTAGGTCTGCACACGGACTATGAGCAGTTCTTC. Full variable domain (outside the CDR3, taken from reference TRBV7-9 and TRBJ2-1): DTGVSQNPRHKITKRGQNVTFRCDPISEHNRLYWYRQTLGQGPEFLTYFQNEAQLEKSRLLSDRFSAERPKGSFSTLEIQRTEQGDSAMYLCASSLGLHTDYEQFFGPGTRLTVL.